These 25 T cell receptor beta chains originate from one sample sequenced in a study of brain metastases from non-small cell lung cancer. Produced via immunoSEQ multiplex PCR; TCRdb's table is partial and in-frame only. The data contain some 3,000 clones, approximately 82% of them singletons. The source material was tissue from a brain metastasis. These receptors were obtained from a donor older than 35 with non-small cell lung cancer.

The rearrangement links TRBV15 to TRBJ2-1; 7 bases line up with TRBD2. Germline CDR1 and CDR2: LNHNV and YYDKDF (reference sequence). V was pared by 1 base and J by 7 bases, with 13 bases of the junction left unmatched. This CDR3 is 17 amino acids long. The CDR3 sequence: CATSRGVQSGTVNEQFF. The CDR3 bases are TGTGCCACCAGCAGAGGGGTACAGAGCGGGACGGTGAATGAGCAGTTCTTC.

V usage is TRBV9 and J usage is TRBJ2-7; D call uncertain. This CDR3 has 17 residues. Germline-derived CDR1 and CDR2 are SGDLS and YYNGEE. V lost 4 bases and J lost 1, with 21 bases in between. CDR3 nucleotide sequence: TGTGCCAGCAGCCACTCATCGGCCAGGCCAAATTCCTACGAGCAGTACTTC. Translation gives CASSHSSARPNSYEQYF. The full variable domain, rest sourced from reference TRBV9 and TRBJ2-7, is DSGVTQTPKHLITATGQRVTLRCSPRSGDLSVYWYQQSLDQGLQFLIQYYNGEERAKGNILERFSAQQFPDLHSELNLSSLELGDSALYFCASSHSSARPNSYEQYFGPGTRLTVT.

This chain uses TRBV6-6 with TRBJ2-1; 7 nucleotides align to TRBD1. Trimming removed 6 bases from V and 6 bases from J; junction bases left unmatched: 11. CDR1 and CDR2 (germline): MNHNY, SVGAGI (reference sequence). The CDR3 sequence is 15 residues long. CDR3 region: CASRPTGTRVNEQFF. For the CDR3, the DNA is TGTGCCAGCAGGCCGACAGGGACGAGGGTCAATGAGCAGTTCTTC.

This chain links TRBV13 with TRBJ2-7, with 11 positions matching TRBD2. V lost 5 bases, J lost 12 bases, and 6 bases stayed unmatched. Germline loops: CDR1 PRHDT, CDR2 FYEKMQ (reference sequence). The CDR3 sequence is 12 residues long. CDR3 amino acids: CASSLTSGMRYF. In DNA, the CDR3 is TGTGCCAGCAGCCTGACTAGCGGGATGCGGTACTTC.

Concerning this clone: This clone may be a read error of a much larger clone one base away. This chain links TRBV15 with TRBJ2-1; perhaps TRBD1 as D (5 bases). The V gene's germline CDR1 is LNHNV and CDR2 YYDKDF (reference sequence). The CDR3 extends over 16 amino acids. V dropped 3 bases and J dropped 7 bases, with 19 bases sitting between them. The CDR3 loop is CATSSSQGFMENEQFF. CDR3 sequence (DNA): TGTGCCACCAGCAGTTCCCAGGGATTTATGGAGAATGAGCAGTTCTTC.

J is TRBJ2-5 and V is TRBV3-1 (or the pseudogene TRBV3-2); D not certain. From germline, CDR1 is LGHDT and CDR2 YNNKEL (reference sequence). V lost 3 bases to trimming and J lost 5 bases, with 7 bases between them. This CDR3 has 12 residues. The CDR3 is CASSQGEETQYF. The CDR3 DNA follows: TGTGCCAGCAGCCAGGGTGAGGAGACCCAGTACTTC.

The chain joins TRBV19 to TRBJ1-2; a weak D match, TRBD1 (6 bases). CDR1 is LNHDA, CDR2 SQIVND, per germline (reference sequence). This CDR3 has 12 amino acids. With 11 bases removed from V and 5 bases from J, the gap between germline ends came to 15 bases. CDR3 sequence: CAARGADYGYTF. The CDR3 DNA reads as TGTGCCGCCCGGGGGGCAGATTATGGCTACACCTTC.

The chain couples TRBV23-1 to TRBJ2-1, with 9 bases lining up with TRBD1. TRBV23-1 is given ORF status, its function remaining uncertain. CDR3 length: 16 residues. Losses at the gene ends were 3 bases for V and 5 bases for J; bases not matched to a gene: 8. The CDR3 bases are TGCGCCAGCAGTCATTCCGGGACAGGGAGGGACAATGAGCAGTTCTTC. It encodes CASSHSGTGRDNEQFF.

J is TRBJ1-2 and V is TRBV27; 10 bases match TRBD1. CDR3 length: 14 amino acids. Germline CDR1 reads MNHEY; CDR2 reads SMNVEV (reference sequence). V gave up 6 bases and J gave up 11 bases; unmatched junction bases: 12. The CDR3 region is CASSIRGTGERYTF. The DNA for the CDR3 is TGTGCCAGCAGCATCAGAGGGACAGGGGAGAGATACACCTTC.

The chain recombines TRBV5-4 with TRBJ1-2, with D hard to call. CDR1 is SGHNT and CDR2 is YYREEE in the germline V gene (reference sequence). The length of the CDR3 is 13 residues. V was pared by 4 bases and J by 7 bases, with 14 bases between. CDR3 coding DNA: TGTGCCAGCAGCCCCCCTAACGAGGCTGGCTACACCTTC. As protein: CASSPPNEAGYTF. Complete variable domain (other parts from reference TRBV5-4 and TRBJ1-2): ETGVTQSPTHLIKTRGQQVTLRCSSQSGHNTVSWYQQALGQGPQFIFQYYREEENGRGNFPPRFSGLQFPNYSSELNVNALELDDSALYLCASSPPNEAGYTFGSGTRLTVV.

As for this clone: A junction end diverges from the germline sequence, so it may reflect a read error. The chain employs TRBV5-6 and TRBJ2-5; 7 bases fit TRBD1. Germline V gene sequence: CDR1 SGHDT, CDR2 YYEEEE. The CDR3 totals 11 residues. The CDR3 DNA reads TGTGCCAGCAGCCAGGGGGAGATCCAGTACTTC. The encoded protein is CASSQGEIQYF.

The table lists this clone with a few counts. This chain links TRBV12-3 or TRBV12-4 with TRBJ1-5; no reliable D call. Deletions cut 1 base from V and 7 bases from J, with 8 bases between. CDR3 length equals 13 residues. CDR3 bases: TGTGCCAGCAGTTTAGGGTGGATACAGCCCCAGCATTTT. Translated: CASSLGWIQPQHF.

The rearrangement uses TRBV19 and TRBJ2-5; 7 nucleotides match TRBD1. Losses at the gene ends were 5 bases for V and 5 bases for J; bases not matched to a gene: 5. Germline assignment: CDR1 LNHDA and CDR2 SQIVND (reference sequence). This CDR3 contains 13 residues. CDR3 sequence (DNA): TGTGCCAGTAGTCGAGACAGGGCGGAGACCCAGTACTTC. Translation gives CASSRDRAETQYF.

This chain uses TRBV7-8 with TRBJ2-3, with no clear D. The germline V gene encodes CDR1 SGHVS and CDR2 FQNEAQ. This CDR3 is 14 amino acids long. V shed 3 bases and J shed 2 bases, with 9 bases lying between them. In DNA form, the CDR3 reads TGTGCCAGCAGCTTGAGCGAATCCACAGATACGCAGTATTTT. Encoded protein: CASSLSESTDTQYF.

Written as DNA, the CDR3 is TGTGCCATCAGTGAGATGGACAGCTCCCCCCAGTACTTC. Translated, it gives CAISEMDSSPQYF. V and J are TRBV10-3 and TRBJ2-5, with a tentative D call TRBD1 (6 bases). Trimming pared 2 bases from V and 9 bases from J, leaving 13 bases between. The germline V gene encodes CDR1 ENHRY and CDR2 SYGVKD. CDR3 size: 13 residues.

Here the CDR3 DNA reads TGTGCCATCAGTGAGTTCTATCTAGCGGGGGGGCACCATGAGCAGTTCTTC. Amino acid sequence: CAISEFYLAGGHHEQFF. The chain employs TRBV10-3 and TRBJ2-1, with 12 positions matching TRBD2. The CDR3 contains 17 residues. V gave up 1 base and J gave up 8 bases; unmatched junction bases: 9. Germline CDR1 and CDR2: ENHRY and SYGVKD.

The rearrangement uses TRBV4-1 and TRBJ1-5; a possible D gene is TRBD1 (5 bases). Deletions cut 0 bases from V and 3 bases from J, with 12 bases between. Germline CDR1 reads MGHRA; CDR2 reads YSYEKL. There are 16 residues in the CDR3. CDR3 DNA: TGCGCCAGCAGCCAAGATGACAGATACTACAATCAGCCCCAGCATTTT. Translation: CASSQDDRYYNQPQHF.

The chain recombines TRBV6-5 with TRBJ2-7; unclear D gene. The V gene lost 6 bases and the J gene lost 4 bases, with 13 bases spanning the gap. Germline CDR1 is MNHEY and CDR2 is SVGAGI. The CDR3 has 13 residues. The CDR3 reads CASSQTDFYEQYF. In DNA form, the CDR3 reads TGTGCCAGCAGCCAGACCGACTTTTACGAGCAGTACTTC.

With respect to this clone: This CDR3 is also generated by other DNA sequences in the sample. The rearrangement links TRBV19 to TRBJ1-1, with D tentatively TRBD1 (5 bases). V was clipped by 7 bases and J by 6 bases, with 18 bases between them. The CDR3 length is 14 residues. Germline values: CDR1 LNHDA, CDR2 SQIVND (reference sequence). CDR3 amino acids: CASTRGDPRAEAFF. As DNA, the CDR3 is TGTGCCAGTACCCGTGGGGACCCGAGGGCTGAAGCTTTCTTT.

The V and J genes are TRBV5-8 and TRBJ1-6; D is uncertain. The CDR3 length is 15 residues. Trimming shortened V by 3 bases and J by 7 bases, and 14 bases separated the two germline ends. Germline CDR1 SGHTS, CDR2 YDEGEE. CDR3 loop: CASSSKGGNNSPLHF. CDR3 nucleotide sequence: TGTGCCAGCAGCTCAAAAGGAGGGAACAATTCACCCCTCCACTTT.

V and J are TRBV7-9 and TRBJ2-2; perhaps TRBD1 as D (6 bases). V gave up 3 bases and J gave up 6 bases, with 14 bases separating them. The CDR3 totals 15 residues. CDR1 and CDR2 (germline): SEHNR, FQNEAQ (reference sequence). The CDR3 protein is CASSLGARGAGELFF. The DNA of the CDR3 is TGTGCCAGCAGCTTGGGGGCCAGGGGCGCCGGGGAGCTGTTTTTT. The full variable domain, completed using reference TRBV7-9 and TRBJ2-2, is DTGVSQNPRHKITKRGQNVTFRCDPISEHNRLYWYRQTLGQGPEFLTYFQNEAQLEKSRLLSDRFSAERPKGSFSTLEIQRTEQGDSAMYLCASSLGARGAGELFFGEGSRLTVL.

The CDR3 loop reads CASTSTGELFF. The CDR3, as DNA: TGTGCCAGCACCTCCACCGGGGAGCTGTTTTTT. The chain employs TRBV3-1 (or the pseudogene TRBV3-2) and TRBJ2-2; D is unclear. This CDR3 comprises 11 residues. Trimming took 7 bases from V and 4 from J, leaving 4 bases between them. The germline gives CDR1 LGHDT, CDR2 YNNKEL (reference sequence).

CDR3 loop: CASSESQGRKAFF. The DNA for the CDR3 is TGCGCCAGCAGTGAGTCCCAGGGGCGAAAAGCTTTCTTT. The chain recombines TRBV10-1 with TRBJ1-1, with D tentatively TRBD1 (6 bases). Trimming left V 0 bases short and J 9 bases short, with 11 bases between. Germline CDR1 is WNHNN and CDR2 is SYGVQD (reference sequence). CDR3 length: 13 amino acids.

The chain employs TRBV7-6 and TRBJ2-7; D is perhaps TRBD1 or TRBD2 (5 bases each). The CDR3 has 14 amino acids. The V end lost 6 bases, the J end lost 4 bases, and 16 bases lay between the germline ends. In germline, CDR1 is SGHVS, CDR2 FNYEAQ. The CDR3 DNA sequence: TGTGCCAGCAGTCTAAAGGACGGGACGTACGAGCAGTACTTC. It specifies CASSLKDGTYEQYF. Full variable domain (remainder filled in from reference TRBV7-6 and TRBJ2-7): GAGVSQSPRYKVTKRGQDVALRCDPISGHVSLYWYRQALGQGPEFLTYFNYEAQQDKSGLPNDRFSAERPEGSISTLTIQRTEQRDSAMYRCASSLKDGTYEQYFGPGTRLTVT.

The V gene is TRBV30, the J gene TRBJ2-3; 8 nucleotides align to TRBD2. After removal of 5 bases from V and 0 bases from J, the junction contained 7 bases not matched to a gene. The CDR3 contains 15 residues. In germline, CDR1 is GTSNPN, CDR2 SVGIG (reference sequence). This CDR3 reads CAWDTIAGSTDTQYF. As DNA, the CDR3 is TGTGCCTGGGACACTATAGCGGGAAGCACAGATACGCAGTATTTT.